This TCR beta chain was observed in a study of blood T cell repertoires in COVID-19. CDR3 size: 15 residues. CDR1 is SGHVS and CDR2 is FQNEAQ in the germline V gene. V lost 5 bases to trimming and J lost 6 bases, with 17 bases between them. As handled by the study authors: Estimates of nucleated cell counts were drawn from the amplification of reference gene primers. The protocol was immunoSEQ multiplex PCR, while the TCRdb copy is restricted to in-frame clones and leaves out a portion. V and J calls plus clone size are reproduced from that table; the DNA served to infer D and trimming. This sample has 350,000 to 450,000 clones, with more than 75% found just once.

This clonotype was obtained from a woman aged 60-75 years with COVID-19, enrolled during active disease. Material: peripheral blood. V gene TRBV7-8 combines with J gene TRBJ1-5; D unresolved. The CDR3 nucleotides read TGTGCCAGCAGCCCGACCCGGGTTCTAGGTCAGCCCCAGCATTTT. Protein: CASSPTRVLGQPQHF.